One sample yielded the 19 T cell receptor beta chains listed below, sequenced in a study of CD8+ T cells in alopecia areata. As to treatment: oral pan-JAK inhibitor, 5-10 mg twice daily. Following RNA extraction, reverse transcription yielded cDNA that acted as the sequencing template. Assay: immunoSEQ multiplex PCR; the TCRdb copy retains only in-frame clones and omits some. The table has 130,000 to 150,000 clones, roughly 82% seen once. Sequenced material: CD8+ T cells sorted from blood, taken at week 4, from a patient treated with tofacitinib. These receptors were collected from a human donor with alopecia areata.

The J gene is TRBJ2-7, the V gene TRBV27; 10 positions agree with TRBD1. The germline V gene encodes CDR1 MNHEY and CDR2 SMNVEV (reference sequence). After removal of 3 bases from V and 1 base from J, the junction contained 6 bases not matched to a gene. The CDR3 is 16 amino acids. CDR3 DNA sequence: TGTGCCAGCAGTTTGTATTGGACAGGGGGTTCCTACGAGCAGTACTTC. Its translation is CASSLYWTGGSYEQYF.

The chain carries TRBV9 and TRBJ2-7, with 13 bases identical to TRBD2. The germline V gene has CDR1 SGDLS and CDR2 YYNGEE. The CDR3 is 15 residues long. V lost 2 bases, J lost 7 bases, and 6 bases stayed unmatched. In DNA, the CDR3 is TGTGCCAGCAGCGTTGATACGGGACTAGCGGGGGAGCAGTACTTC. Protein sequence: CASSVDTGLAGEQYF.

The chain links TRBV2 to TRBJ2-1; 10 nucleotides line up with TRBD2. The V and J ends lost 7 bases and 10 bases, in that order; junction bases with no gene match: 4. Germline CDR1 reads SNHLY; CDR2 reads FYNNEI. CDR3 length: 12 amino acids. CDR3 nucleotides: TGTGCCAGCACCTATAGCGGGGGGGAGCAGTTCTTC. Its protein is CASTYSGGEQFF. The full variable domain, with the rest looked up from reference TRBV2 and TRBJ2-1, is EPEVTQTPSHQVTQMGQEVILRCVPISNHLYFYWYRQILGQKVEFLVSFYNNEISEKSEIFDDQFSVERPDGSNFTLKIRSTKLEDSAMYFCASTYSGGEQFFGPGTRLTVL.

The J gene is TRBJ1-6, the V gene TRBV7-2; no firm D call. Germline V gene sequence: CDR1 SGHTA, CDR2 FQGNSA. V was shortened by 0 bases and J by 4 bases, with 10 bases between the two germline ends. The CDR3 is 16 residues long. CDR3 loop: CASSLALSPYNSPLHF. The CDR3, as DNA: TGTGCCAGCAGCTTAGCTCTCTCGCCTTATAATTCACCCCTCCACTTT.

CDR3: CASSPRQGGDTQYF. The CDR3 nucleotides read TGTGCCAGCAGTCCTCGACAGGGTGGAGATACGCAGTATTTT. This chain connects TRBV27 to TRBJ2-3, with TRBD1 matching 7 bases. The CDR3 totals 14 residues. The trim removed 5 bases at V and 5 bases at J, leaving 7 bases unmatched. From germline, CDR1 is MNHEY and CDR2 SMNVEV (reference sequence).

The DNA of the CDR3 is TGTGCCAGCAGTTACGTCCAGGGGGTAGGAGATGAGCAGTTCTTC. Amino acids: CASSYVQGVGDEQFF. The J gene is TRBJ2-1, the V gene TRBV6-6, with 7 bases identical to TRBD1. The CDR3 is 15 residues long. After removal of 2 bases from V and 8 bases from J, the junction contained 9 bases not matched to a gene. Germline V gene sequence: CDR1 MNHNY, CDR2 SVGAGI (reference sequence).

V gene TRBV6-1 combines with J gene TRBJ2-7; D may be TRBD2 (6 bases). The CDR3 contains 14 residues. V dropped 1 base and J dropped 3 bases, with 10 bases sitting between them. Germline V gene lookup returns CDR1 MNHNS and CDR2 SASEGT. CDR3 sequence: CASSEGRGIYEQYF. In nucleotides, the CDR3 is TGTGCCAGCAGTGAAGGCCGGGGGATCTACGAGCAGTACTTC.

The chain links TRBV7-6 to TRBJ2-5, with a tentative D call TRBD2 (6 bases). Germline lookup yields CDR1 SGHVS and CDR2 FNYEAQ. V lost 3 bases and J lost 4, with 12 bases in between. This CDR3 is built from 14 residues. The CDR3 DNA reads TGTGCCAGCAGCTTTGAGCCTAGCGCAGAGACCCAGTACTTC. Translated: CASSFEPSAETQYF.

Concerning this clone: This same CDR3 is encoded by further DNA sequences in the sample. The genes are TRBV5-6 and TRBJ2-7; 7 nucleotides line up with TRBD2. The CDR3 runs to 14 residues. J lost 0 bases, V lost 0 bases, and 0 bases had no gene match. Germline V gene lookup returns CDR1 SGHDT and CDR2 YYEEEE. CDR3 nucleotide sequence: TGTGCCAGCAGCTTGGGCGGGAGCTCCTACGAGCAGTACTTC. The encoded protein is CASSLGGSSYEQYF.

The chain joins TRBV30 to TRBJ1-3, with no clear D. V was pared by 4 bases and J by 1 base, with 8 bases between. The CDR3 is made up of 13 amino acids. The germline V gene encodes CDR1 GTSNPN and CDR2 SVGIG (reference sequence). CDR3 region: CAWMGDSGNTIYF. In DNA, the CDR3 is TGTGCCTGGATGGGCGATTCTGGAAACACCATATATTTT.

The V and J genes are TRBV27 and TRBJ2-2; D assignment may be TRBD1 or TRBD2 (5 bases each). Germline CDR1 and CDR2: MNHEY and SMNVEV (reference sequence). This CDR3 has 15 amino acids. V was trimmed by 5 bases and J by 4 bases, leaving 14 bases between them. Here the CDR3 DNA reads TGTGCCAGCAGTCCCCGGGACCAATTCACCGGGGAGCTGTTTTTT. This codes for CASSPRDQFTGELFF.

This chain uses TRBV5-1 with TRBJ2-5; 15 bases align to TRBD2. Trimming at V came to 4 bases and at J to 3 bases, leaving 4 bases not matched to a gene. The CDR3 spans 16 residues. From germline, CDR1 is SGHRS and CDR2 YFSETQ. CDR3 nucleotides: TGCGCCAGCAGCCCTGGACTAGCGGGGGGGAAAGAGACCCAGTACTTC. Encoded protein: CASSPGLAGGKETQYF.

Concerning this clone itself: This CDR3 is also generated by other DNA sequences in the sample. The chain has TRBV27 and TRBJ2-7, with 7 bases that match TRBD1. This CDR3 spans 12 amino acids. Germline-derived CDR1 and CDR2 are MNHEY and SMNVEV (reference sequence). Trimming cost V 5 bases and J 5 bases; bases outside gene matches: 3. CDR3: CASSPTGNEQYF. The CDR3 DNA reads TGTGCCAGCAGTCCGACAGGGAACGAGCAGTACTTC.

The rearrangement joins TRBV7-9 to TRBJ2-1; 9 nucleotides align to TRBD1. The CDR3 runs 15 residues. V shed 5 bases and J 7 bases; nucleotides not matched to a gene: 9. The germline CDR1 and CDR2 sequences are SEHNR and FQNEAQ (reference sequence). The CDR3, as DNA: TGTGCCAGCAGCCCCCCCGGGACAGGGAAGAATGAGCAGTTCTTC. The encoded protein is CASSPPGTGKNEQFF.

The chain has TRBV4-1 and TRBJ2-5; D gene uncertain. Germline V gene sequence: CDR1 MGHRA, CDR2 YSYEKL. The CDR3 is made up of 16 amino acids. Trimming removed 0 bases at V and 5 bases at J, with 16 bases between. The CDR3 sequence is CASSQDQQIAGETQYF. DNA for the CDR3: TGCGCCAGCAGCCAAGATCAGCAGATCGCCGGGGAGACCCAGTACTTC.

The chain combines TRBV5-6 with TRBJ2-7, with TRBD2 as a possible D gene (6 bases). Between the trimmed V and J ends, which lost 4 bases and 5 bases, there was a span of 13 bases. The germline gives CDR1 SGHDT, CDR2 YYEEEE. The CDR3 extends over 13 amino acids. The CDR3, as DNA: TGTGCCAGCAGCCCCCCGGCTAGCGACGAGCAGTACTTC. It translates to CASSPPASDEQYF.

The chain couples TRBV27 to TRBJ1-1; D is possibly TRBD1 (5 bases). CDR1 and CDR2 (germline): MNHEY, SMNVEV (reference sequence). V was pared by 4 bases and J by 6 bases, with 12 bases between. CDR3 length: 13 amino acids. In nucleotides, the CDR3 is TGTGCCAGCAGTTGGGCAGGGCAGCCTGAAGCTTTCTTT. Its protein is CASSWAGQPEAFF.

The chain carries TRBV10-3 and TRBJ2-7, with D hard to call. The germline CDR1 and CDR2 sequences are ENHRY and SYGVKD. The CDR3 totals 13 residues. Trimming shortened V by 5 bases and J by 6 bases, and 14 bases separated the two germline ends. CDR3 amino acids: CAISPSAFGEQYF. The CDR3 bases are TGTGCCATCAGTCCCTCGGCATTTGGCGAGCAGTACTTC.

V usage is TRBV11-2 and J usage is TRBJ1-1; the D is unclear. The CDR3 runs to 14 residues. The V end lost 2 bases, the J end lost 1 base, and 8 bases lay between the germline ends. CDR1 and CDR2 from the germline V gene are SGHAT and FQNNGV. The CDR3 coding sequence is TGTGCCAGCAGCTTAAGGTCCTCGAACACTGAAGCTTTCTTT. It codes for CASSLRSSNTEAFF.